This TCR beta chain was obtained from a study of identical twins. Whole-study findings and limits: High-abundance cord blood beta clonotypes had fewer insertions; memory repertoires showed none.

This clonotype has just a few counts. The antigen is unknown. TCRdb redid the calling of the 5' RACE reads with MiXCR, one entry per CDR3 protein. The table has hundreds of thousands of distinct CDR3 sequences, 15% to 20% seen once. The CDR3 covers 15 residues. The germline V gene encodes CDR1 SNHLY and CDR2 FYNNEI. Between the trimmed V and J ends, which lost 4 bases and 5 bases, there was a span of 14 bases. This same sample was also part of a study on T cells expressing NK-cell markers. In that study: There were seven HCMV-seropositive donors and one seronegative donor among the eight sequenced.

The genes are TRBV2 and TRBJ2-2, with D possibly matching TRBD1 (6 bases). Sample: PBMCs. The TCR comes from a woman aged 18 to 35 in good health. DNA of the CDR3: TGTGCCAGCAGTGCCCTCCTGACAGGAACCGGGGAGCTGTTTTTT. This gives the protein CASSALLTGTGELFF. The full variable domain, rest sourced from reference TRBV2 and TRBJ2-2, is EPEVTQTPSHQVTQMGQEVILRCVPISNHLYFYWYRQILGQKVEFLVSFYNNEISEKSEIFDDQFSVERPDGSNFTLKIRSTKLEDSAMYFCASSALLTGTGELFFGEGSRLTVL.